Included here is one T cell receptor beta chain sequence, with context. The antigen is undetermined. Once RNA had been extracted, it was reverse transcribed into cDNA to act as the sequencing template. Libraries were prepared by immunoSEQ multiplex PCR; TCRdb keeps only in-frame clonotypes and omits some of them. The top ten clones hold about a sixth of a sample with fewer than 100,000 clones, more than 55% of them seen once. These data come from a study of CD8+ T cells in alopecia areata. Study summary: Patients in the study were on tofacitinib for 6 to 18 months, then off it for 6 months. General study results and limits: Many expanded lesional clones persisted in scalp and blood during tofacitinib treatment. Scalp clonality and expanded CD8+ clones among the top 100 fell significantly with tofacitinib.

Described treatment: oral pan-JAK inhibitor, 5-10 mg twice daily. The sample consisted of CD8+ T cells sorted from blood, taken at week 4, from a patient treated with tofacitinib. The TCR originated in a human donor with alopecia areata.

CDR3 sequence: CASSYDTNTGELFF. Here the CDR3 DNA reads TGTGCCAGCAGTTACGACACTAACACCGGGGAGCTGTTTTTT. This rearrangement joins TRBV27 to TRBJ2-2; D remains ambiguous. This CDR3 contains 14 residues. In germline, CDR1 is MNHEY, CDR2 SMNVEV (reference sequence). V lost 4 bases, J lost 2 bases, and 8 bases lay in between.